This record covers a single TCR beta chain. The antigen remains undetermined. TCR beta VDJ and CDR3 were profiled, and genomic DNA was the template. A single record per CDR3 protein comes from TCRdb applying MiXCR to the reads. Here the sample spans just over 450,000 distinct CDR3 sequences, around 30% being singletons. This entry comes from a study of CD8+CD57+ T cells in acquired aplastic anemia. Study in general: Sorting CD4+ and CD8+ cells gave DNA averaging about 3.3 ug. Overall study results and limits: The study identified roughly 29 CD8+ CDR3 sequences shared by patients and controls.

The patients chosen for sequencing had shown expansion of CD8+CD57+ cells (detected by flow cytometry). The patients, all of them, had severe acquired aplastic anemia. The length of the CDR3 is 12 residues. The J segment lost 4 bases and the V segment lost 6 bases, leaving 5 bases of the junction unmatched. In germline, CDR1 is SQVTM, CDR2 ANQGSEA. Sequenced input: sorted CD4+, CD8+, or CD8+CD57+ T cells (not recorded which) from PBMCs. This rearrangement joins TRBV29-1 to TRBJ1-2; 7 positions match TRBD1. The receptor comes from a human donor with aplastic anemia. CDR3 amino acids: CSVLRTGYGYTF. CDR3 sequence (DNA): TGCAGCGTGCTCCGGACAGGCTATGGCTACACCTTC.